This T cell receptor (beta chain) was documented in a study of cytomegalovirus exposure and HLA in healthy donors. Study as a whole: Around 80 million unique TCR sequences came from HLA-typed donors in an early release.

The CDR3 has 13 amino acids. Deletions cut 4 bases from V and 8 bases from J, with 12 bases between. Germline CDR1 reads LGHNT; CDR2 reads FRNRAP. 60 Vbeta and 13 Jbeta primers were used in PCR. Some clones are missing from TCRdb's copy, which holds only in-frame ones; the method was immunoSEQ multiplex PCR. Among roughly 180,000 clones, roughly 9.5% were seen once, and the ten largest hold over 1%. Study results and caveats: An analysis that was carried out later associated 16,000 or so TCR beta sequences with HLA alleles at 0.05 false discovery rate. Per a prior analysis, the majority of TCR beta V segments were productive roughly 87% or roughly 30% of the time.

This clone was seen a handful of times. Its antigen is not known. The rearrangement links TRBV12-5 to TRBJ2-4; no clear D. This TCR derives from a woman aged 30 to 39 in good health and CMV-seropositive. Sample: PBMCs. The CDR3 nucleotides are TGTGCTAGTGGTTCCATCACAGTGGACATTCAGTACTTC. Translating gives CASGSITVDIQYF.